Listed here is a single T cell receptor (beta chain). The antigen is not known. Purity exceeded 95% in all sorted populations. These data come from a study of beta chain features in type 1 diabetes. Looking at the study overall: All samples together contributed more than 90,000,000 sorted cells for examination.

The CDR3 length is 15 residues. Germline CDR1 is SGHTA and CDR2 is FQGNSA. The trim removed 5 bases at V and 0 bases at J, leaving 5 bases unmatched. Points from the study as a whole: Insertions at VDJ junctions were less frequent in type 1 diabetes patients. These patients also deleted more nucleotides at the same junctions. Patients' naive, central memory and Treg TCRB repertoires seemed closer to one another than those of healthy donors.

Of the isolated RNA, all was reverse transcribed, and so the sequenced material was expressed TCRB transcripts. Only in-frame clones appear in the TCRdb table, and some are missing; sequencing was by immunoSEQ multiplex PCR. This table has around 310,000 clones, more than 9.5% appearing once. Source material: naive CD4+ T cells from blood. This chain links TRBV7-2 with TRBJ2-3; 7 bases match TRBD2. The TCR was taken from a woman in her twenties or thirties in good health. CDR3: CASSQLATSTDTQYF. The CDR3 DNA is TGTGCCAGCAGCCAACTAGCGACAAGCACAGATACGCAGTATTTT.